This record concerns one TCR beta chain sequence. Methods used by the authors: Scientists estimated how many nucleated cells there were by amplifying reference gene primers. TCRdb keeps only in-frame clones here, not all; method: immunoSEQ multiplex PCR. The D gene and trimming were derived from the DNA, and the V and J assignments and clone size from that table. The table records under 200,000 clones, 80% to 85% of them present only once. The data are from a study of blood T cell repertoires in COVID-19. Study summary: Nucleic acid was either cDNA or gDNA, and it came from T cells, B-cell-depleted T cells, or PBMCs.

Trimming cost V 3 bases and J 3 bases; bases outside gene matches: 7. Germline CDR1 and CDR2: LNHDA and SQIVND (reference sequence). The length of the CDR3 is 17 residues. This chain uses TRBV19 with TRBJ2-1; 11 nucleotides align to TRBD2. Material: PBMCs or T cells enriched from blood (not recorded which). This receptor was taken from a woman aged 60-75 years who had recovered from COVID-19. CDR3 bases: TGTGCCAGTAGTATCGGCTTAGGACTAGCGGGCTACAATGAGCAGTTCTTC. This translates into CASSIGLGLAGYNEQFF.